This T cell receptor (beta chain) was identified during a study of cytomegalovirus exposure and HLA in healthy donors. Study-level information: The same platform as the roughly 670 first-cohort repertoires was used for the 100 to 150 validation repertoires, a later analysis reported.

The donors were part of the validation cohort, which consisted of roughly 110 subjects and was separate from the first cohort of several hundred subjects. Of note for this clone: Its antigen is unknown.

General study findings and limits: 150 or so TCR beta chains were listed as cytomegalovirus-associated.

The CDR3 is 13 residues long. Per germline, CDR1 GTSNPN and CDR2 SVGIG (reference sequence). V was clipped by 2 bases and J by 5 bases, with 10 bases between them. Sequencing used immunoSEQ multiplex PCR; TCRdb keeps in-frame clones, though not all of them. Among under 200,000 clones listed, over 85% were seen once. The chain joins TRBV30 to TRBJ1-5; unclear D gene. Sequenced material: PBMCs. This TCR was recovered from a young woman in good health and CMV-seropositive. The CDR3 DNA sequence: TGTGCCTGGAGTAGTGGGCTCGATCAGCCCCAGCATTTT. Encoded protein: CAWSSGLDQPQHF. Supplemented by reference TRBV30 and TRBJ1-5, the full variable domain reads SQTIHQWPATLVQPVGSPLSLECTVEGTSNPNLYWYRQAAGRGLQLLFYSVGIGQISSEVPQNLSASRPQDRQFILSSKKLLLSDSGFYLCAWSSGLDQPQHFGDGTRLSIL.